This TCR beta chain came from a study of beta chain features in type 1 diabetes. Study-wide context: Cell yields, age and gender were similar between patients and healthy donors. Study outcomes and limitations: VDJ junctions from patients with type 1 diabetes contained fewer insertions and more deletions. Shortening that was moderate but significant affected the TCRB CDR3s of Type 1 diabetes patients in all four CD4+ subsets.

Expressed TCRB transcripts were sequenced because the isolated RNA had all been reverse transcribed beforehand. Generated by immunoSEQ multiplex PCR, the TCRdb table keeps only in-frame clones and is missing some. This table holds 230,000 or so clones, 16% found once. A word on this clone: What it binds is unknown. The sample carries other DNA sequences with the same CDR3.

This CDR3 is 13 amino acids long. Trimming removed 0 bases at V and 6 bases at J, with 6 bases between. CDR1 and CDR2 from the germline V gene are LGHNA and YSLEER. The clonotype comes from a man aged 25-40 years with type 1 diabetes. The chain joins TRBV4-3 to TRBJ1-5, with unresolved D. The sample taken for sequencing was naive CD4+ T cells from blood. In nucleotides, the CDR3 is TGCGCCAGCAGCCAAGATGTAAGTCAGCCCCAGCATTTT. Residues: CASSQDVSQPQHF.